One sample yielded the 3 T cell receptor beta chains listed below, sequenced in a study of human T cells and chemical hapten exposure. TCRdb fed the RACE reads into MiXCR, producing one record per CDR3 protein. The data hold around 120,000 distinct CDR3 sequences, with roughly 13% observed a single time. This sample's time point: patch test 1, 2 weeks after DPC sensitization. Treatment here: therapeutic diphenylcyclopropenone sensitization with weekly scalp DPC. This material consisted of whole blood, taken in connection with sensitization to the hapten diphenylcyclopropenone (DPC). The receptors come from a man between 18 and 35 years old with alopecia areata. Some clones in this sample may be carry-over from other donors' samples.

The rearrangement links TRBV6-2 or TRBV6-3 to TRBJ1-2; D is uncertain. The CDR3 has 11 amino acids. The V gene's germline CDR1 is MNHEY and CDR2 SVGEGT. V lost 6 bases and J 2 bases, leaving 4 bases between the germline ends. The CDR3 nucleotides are TGTGCCAGCAGAATAAACTATGGCTACACCTTC. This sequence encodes CASRINYGYTF.

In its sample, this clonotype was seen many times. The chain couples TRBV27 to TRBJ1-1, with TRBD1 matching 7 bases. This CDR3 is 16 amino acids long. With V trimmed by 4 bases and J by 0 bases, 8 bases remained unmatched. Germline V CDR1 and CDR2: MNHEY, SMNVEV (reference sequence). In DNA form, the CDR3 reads TGTGCCAGCAGTTCGACAGGGTTTTCCATGAACACTGAAGCTTTCTTT. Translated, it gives CASSSTGFSMNTEAFF.

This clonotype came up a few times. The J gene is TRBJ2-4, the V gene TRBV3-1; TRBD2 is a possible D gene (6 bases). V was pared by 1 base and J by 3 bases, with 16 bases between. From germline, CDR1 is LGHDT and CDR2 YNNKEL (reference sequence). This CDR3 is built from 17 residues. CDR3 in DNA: TGTGCCAGCAGCCAAGGATCGGGGGTATCGGGCAAAAACATTCAGTACTTC. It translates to CASSQGSGVSGKNIQYF.